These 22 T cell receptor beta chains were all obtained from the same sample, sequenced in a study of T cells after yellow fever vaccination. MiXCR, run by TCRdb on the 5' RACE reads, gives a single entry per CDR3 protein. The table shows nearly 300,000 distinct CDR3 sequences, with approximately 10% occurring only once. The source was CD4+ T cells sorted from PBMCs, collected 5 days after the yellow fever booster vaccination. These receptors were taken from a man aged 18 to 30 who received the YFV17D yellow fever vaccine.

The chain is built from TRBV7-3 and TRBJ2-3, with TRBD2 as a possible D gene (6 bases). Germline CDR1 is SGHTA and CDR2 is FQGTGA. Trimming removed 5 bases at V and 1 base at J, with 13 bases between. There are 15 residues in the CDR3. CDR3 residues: CASSHDGRRTDTQYF. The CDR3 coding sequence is TGTGCCAGCAGCCATGACGGGAGACGCACAGATACGCAGTATTTT. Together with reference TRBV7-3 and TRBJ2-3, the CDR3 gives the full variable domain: GAGVSQTPSNKVTEKGKYVELRCDPISGHTALYWYRQSLGQGPEFLIYFQGTGAADDSGLPNDRFFAVRPEGSVSTLKIQRTERGDSAVYLCASSHDGRRTDTQYFGPGTRLTVL.

The CDR3 sequence is CASDRTGSVVTEAFF. The CDR3 nucleotides are TGTGCCAGCGATCGGACAGGGAGTGTGGTCACTGAAGCTTTCTTT. V and J are TRBV6-6 and TRBJ1-1; 8 bases map to TRBD1. The CDR3 has 15 residues. The junction had 12 bases not matched to a gene; V was cut back by 8 bases and J by 4 bases. Per germline, CDR1 MNHNY and CDR2 SVGAGI (reference sequence).

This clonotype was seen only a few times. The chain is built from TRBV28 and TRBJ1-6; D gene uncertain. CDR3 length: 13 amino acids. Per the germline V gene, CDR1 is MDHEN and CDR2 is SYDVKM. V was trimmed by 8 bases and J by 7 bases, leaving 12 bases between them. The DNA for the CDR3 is TGTGCCAGCGCCCCCGGGCCGAATTCACCCCTCCACTTT. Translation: CASAPGPNSPLHF.

The CDR3 DNA reads TGTGCCAGCAGTCCCCAGCCCTCCAATCAGCCCCAGCATTTT. Protein product: CASSPQPSNQPQHF. The gene calls are TRBV12-3 or TRBV12-4 and TRBJ1-5; D not resolved. Trimming cost V 5 bases and J 3 bases, with 11 bases left between them. The CDR3 has 14 residues.

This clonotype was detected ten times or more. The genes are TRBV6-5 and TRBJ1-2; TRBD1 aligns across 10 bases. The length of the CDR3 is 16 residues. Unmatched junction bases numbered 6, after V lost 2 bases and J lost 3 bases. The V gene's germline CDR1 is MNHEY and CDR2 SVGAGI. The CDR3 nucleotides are TGTGCCAGCAGTTACGTGGGACAGGGGATCGACTATGGCTACACCTTC. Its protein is CASSYVGQGIDYGYTF.

Here the CDR3 reads CASSLVSGGVSYEQYF. The CDR3 nucleotides read TGCGCCAGCAGCTTGGTGAGCGGGGGGGTGTCTTACGAGCAGTACTTC. The genes are TRBV5-1 and TRBJ2-7; TRBD2 aligns across 10 bases. Losses at the gene ends were 0 bases for V and 4 bases for J; bases not matched to a gene: 7. The CDR3 sequence is 16 residues long. Germline V gives CDR1 SGHRS, CDR2 YFSETQ.

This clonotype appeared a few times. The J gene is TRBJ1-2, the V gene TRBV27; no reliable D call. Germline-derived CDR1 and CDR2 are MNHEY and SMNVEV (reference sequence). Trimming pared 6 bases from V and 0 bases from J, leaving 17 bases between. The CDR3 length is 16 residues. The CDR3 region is CASRNFSLLANYGYTF. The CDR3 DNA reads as TGTGCCAGCAGGAACTTTAGTCTACTAGCTAACTATGGCTACACCTTC.

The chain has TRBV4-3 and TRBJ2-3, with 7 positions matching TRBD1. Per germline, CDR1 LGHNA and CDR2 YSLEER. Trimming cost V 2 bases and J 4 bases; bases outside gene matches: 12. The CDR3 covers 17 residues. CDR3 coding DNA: TGCGCCAGCAGCCAAACTGACGGGACAGCCACGTCAGATACGCAGTATTTT. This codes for CASSQTDGTATSDTQYF.

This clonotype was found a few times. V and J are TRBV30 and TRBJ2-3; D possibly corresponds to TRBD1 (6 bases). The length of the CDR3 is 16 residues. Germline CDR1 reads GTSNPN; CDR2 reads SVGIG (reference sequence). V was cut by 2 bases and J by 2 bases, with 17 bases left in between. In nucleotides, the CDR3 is TGTGCCTGGAGTACGGGACACCGGACTTCCACAGATACGCAGTATTTT. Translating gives CAWSTGHRTSTDTQYF.

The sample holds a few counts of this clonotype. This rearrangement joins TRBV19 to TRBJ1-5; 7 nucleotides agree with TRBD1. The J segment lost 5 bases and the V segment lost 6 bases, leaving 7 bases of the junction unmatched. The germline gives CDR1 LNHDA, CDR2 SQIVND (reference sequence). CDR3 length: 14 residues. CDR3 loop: CASSIQGTDQPQHF. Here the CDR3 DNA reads TGTGCCAGTAGCATACAGGGGACGGATCAGCCCCAGCATTTT.

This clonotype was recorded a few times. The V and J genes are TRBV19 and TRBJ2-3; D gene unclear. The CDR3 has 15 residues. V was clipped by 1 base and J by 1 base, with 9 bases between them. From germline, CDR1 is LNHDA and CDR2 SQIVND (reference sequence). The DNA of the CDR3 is TGTGCCAGTAGTATAGGGGCCATCGGCACAGATACGCAGTATTTT. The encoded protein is CASSIGAIGTDTQYF.

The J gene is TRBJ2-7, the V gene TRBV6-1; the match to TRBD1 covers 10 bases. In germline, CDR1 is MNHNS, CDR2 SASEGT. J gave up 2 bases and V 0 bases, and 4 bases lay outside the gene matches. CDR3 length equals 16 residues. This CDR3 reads CASSEAGTGAPYEQYF. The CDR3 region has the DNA TGTGCCAGCAGTGAAGCGGGGACAGGGGCCCCCTACGAGCAGTACTTC.

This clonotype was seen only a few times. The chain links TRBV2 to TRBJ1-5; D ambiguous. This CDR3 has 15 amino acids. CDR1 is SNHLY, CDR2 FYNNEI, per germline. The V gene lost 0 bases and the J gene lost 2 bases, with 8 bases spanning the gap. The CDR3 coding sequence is TGTGCCAGCAGTGAAGCGAGGCGAGGCAATCAGCCCCAGCATTTT. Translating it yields CASSEARRGNQPQHF.

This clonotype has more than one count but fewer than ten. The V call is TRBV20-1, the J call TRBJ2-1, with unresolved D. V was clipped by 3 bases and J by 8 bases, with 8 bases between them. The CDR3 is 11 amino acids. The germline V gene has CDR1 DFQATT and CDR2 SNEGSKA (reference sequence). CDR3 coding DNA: TGCAGTGCTAGTATCATCGATGAGCAGTTCTTC. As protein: CSASIIDEQFF.

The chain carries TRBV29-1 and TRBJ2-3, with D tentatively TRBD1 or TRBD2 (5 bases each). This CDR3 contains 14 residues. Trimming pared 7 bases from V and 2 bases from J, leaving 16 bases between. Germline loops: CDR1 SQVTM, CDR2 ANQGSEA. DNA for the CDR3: TGCAGCGCCGAGGGTCCAGGGTCCACAGATACGCAGTATTTT. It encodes CSAEGPGSTDTQYF.

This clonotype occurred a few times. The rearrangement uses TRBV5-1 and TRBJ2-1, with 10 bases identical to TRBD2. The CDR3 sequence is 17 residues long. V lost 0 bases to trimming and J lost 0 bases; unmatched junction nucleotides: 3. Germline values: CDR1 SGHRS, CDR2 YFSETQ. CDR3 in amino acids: CASSLAQRGGSYNEQFF. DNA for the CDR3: TGCGCCAGCAGCTTGGCCCAGCGGGGGGGCTCCTACAATGAGCAGTTCTTC.

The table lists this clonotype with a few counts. This CDR3 is CASSTGNGNQPQHF. In DNA, the CDR3 is TGTGCCAGCAGTACAGGGAATGGCAATCAGCCCCAGCATTTT. The J gene is TRBJ1-5, the V gene TRBV12-3 or TRBV12-4; TRBD1 might be the D (6 bases). The V and J ends lost 5 bases and 2 bases respectively, with 10 bases between them. This CDR3 comprises 14 residues.

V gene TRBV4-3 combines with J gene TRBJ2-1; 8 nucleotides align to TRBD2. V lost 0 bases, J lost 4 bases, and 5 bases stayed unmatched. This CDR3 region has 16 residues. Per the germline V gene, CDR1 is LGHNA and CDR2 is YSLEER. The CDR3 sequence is CASSQEAAGAYNEQFF. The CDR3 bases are TGCGCCAGCAGCCAAGAGGCAGCGGGGGCTTACAATGAGCAGTTCTTC.

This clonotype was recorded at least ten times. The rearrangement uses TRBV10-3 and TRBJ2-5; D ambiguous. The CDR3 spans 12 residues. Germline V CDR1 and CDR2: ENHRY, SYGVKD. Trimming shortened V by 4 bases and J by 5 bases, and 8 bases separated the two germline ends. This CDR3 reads CAISGQRETQYF. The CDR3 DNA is TGTGCCATCAGTGGCCAACGGGAGACCCAGTACTTC.

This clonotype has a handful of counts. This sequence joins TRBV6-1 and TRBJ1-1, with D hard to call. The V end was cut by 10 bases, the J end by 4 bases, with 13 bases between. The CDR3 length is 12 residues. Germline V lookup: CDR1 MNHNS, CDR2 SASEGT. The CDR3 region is CATTERVTEAFF. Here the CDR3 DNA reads TGTGCCACCACGGAGAGGGTCACTGAAGCTTTCTTT.

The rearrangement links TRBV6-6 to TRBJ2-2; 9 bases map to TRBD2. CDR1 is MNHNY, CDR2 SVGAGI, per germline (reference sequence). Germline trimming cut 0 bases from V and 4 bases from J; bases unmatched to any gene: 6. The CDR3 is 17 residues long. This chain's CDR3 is CASSYSATSGLTGELFF. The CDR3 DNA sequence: TGTGCCAGCAGTTACTCGGCTACTAGCGGGCTCACCGGGGAGCTGTTTTTT.

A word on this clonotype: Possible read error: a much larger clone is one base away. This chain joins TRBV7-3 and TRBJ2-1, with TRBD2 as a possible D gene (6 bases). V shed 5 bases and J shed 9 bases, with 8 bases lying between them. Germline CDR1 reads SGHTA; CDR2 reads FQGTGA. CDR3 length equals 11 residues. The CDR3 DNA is TGTGCCAGCAGCGTCGGGGGTGAGCAGTTCTTC. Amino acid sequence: CASSVGGEQFF.